This TCR beta chain was identified during a study of cytomegalovirus exposure and HLA in healthy donors. There are 14 residues in the CDR3. The V end was cut by 3 bases, the J end by 2 bases, with 9 bases between. Germline CDR1 reads SGHTA; CDR2 reads FQGNSA. The table lists this clone with a few counts. Amplification used 60 Vbeta primers and 13 Jbeta primers. Clones were sequenced by immunoSEQ multiplex PCR, and TCRdb holds only the in-frame ones, with some missing. The table has fewer than 250,000 clones, around four fifths seen once. This clonotype was obtained from a woman aged 40 to 50 in good health and CMV-seronegative. This sequence joins TRBV7-2 and TRBJ2-3; D is ambiguous. Sequencing was performed on PBMCs. The CDR3 reads CASSFTTYTDTQYF. The DNA of the CDR3 is TGTGCCAGCAGCTTCACCACATACACAGATACGCAGTATTTT.